The rows below give T cell receptor beta chains drawn from one sample of a study of shared clonotypes between healthy human individuals. TCRdb keeps only in-frame clones here, not all; method: immunoSEQ multiplex PCR. Found here are roughly 510,000 clones, almost 80% of them singletons; the top ten hold around 12%. Sample: PBMCs. The receptors were sampled from a woman in her thirties or forties in good health. Some clones in this sample may be carry-over from other donors' samples. The CDR3 runs from the conserved cysteine through the conserved F or W. Each record gives: clone size, J gene, CDR3 length, D gene, V gene, CDR3 DNA, CDR3 protein. The D gene is left open where the match is weak. For some rows the clone size is stated as once, few or many, or as a class when expanded; others skip it.

.	TRBJ2-7	14	TRBD1	TRBV5-1	TGCGCCAGCAGCCTACTGACAGGGAACTACGAGCAGTACTTC	CASSLLTGNYEQYF
.	TRBJ1-1	13	.	TRBV6-5	TGTGCCAGCAGGGGAGGAACCTACACTGAAGCTTTCTTT	CASRGGTYTEAFF
.	TRBJ2-3	15	.	TRBV9	TGTGCCAGCAGCGTAACCGGGACGGCGACAGATACGCAGTATTTT	CASSVTGTATDTQYF
.	TRBJ2-3	16	TRBD2	TRBV5-1	TGCGCCAGCAGCCTATTTAGCGGGATTAACACAGATACGCAGTATTTT	CASSLFSGINTDTQYF
.	TRBJ2-1	12	.	TRBV19	TGTGCCAGTACCTGGGGTGTCAATGAGCAGTTCTTC	CASTWGVNEQFF
.	TRBJ2-3	13	.	TRBV7-3	TGTGCCAGCAGCGAAACCGTGCCAGATACGCAGTATTTT	CASSETVPDTQYF
.	TRBJ2-6	16	TRBD1	TRBV27	TGTGCCAGCAGTCCGACGACAGGGACTGGGGCCAACGTCCTGACTTTC	CASSPTTGTGANVLTF
many	TRBJ2-1	13	.	TRBV7-9	TGTGCCGGAGGGACTTCTCCTGGAAATGAGCAGTTCTTC	CAGGTSPGNEQFF
many	TRBJ2-1	16	TRBD2	TRBV27	TGTGCCAGCAGACCCCCAGCGGGAGGCCCTTTAAGGGAGCAGTTCTTC	CASRPPAGGPLREQFF
.	TRBJ2-3	15	TRBD2	TRBV9	TGTGCCAGCAGCCTTCAATGGGCGGGAGACGATACGCAGTATTTT	CASSLQWAGDDTQYF
.	TRBJ1-1	15	TRBD1	TRBV7-3	TGTGCCAGCAGCCCGACAGGGGGCGCAAGGACTGAAGCTTTCTTT	CASSPTGGARTEAFF
.	TRBJ2-1	15	.	TRBV25-1	TGTGCCAGCAGCCGAAGCGGACAGATTTACAATGAGCAGTTCTTC	CASSRSGQIYNEQFF
.	TRBJ2-3	15	.	TRBV28	TGTGCCAGCAGTTTAGAGCGGTTTCTCACAGATACGCAGTATTTT	CASSLERFLTDTQYF
.	TRBJ2-4	15	.	TRBV7-2	TGTGCCAGCAGCTTAGGTACAGGGAGGGCATACATTCAGTACTTC	CASSLGTGRAYIQYF
.	TRBJ1-5	15	TRBD1	TRBV5-1	TGCGCCAGCAGCCCCGGGGACAGCTATTATCAGCCCCAGCATTTT	CASSPGDSYYQPQHF
.	TRBJ2-5	14	.	TRBV10-3	TGTGCCATCAGTCCCGTTAGGGGGACGGAGACCCAGTACTTC	CAISPVRGTETQYF
.	TRBJ1-2	17	.	TRBV5-8	TGTGCCAGCAGCTTGTGGGGGGCCAGGGTAGCTAACTATGGCTACACCTTC	CASSLWGARVANYGYTF
many	TRBJ2-4	20	.	TRBV9	TGTGCCAGCAGCAAAGGCAAGCAAGGGGATACTCTCCCTGTACGAAACATTCAGTACTTC	CASSKGKQGDTLPVRNIQYF
.	TRBJ2-1	14	.	TRBV4-1	TGCGCCAGCAGCCAATCAGGTACCTACAATGAGCAGTTCTTC	CASSQSGTYNEQFF
.	TRBJ2-7	14	.	TRBV7-9	TGTGCCAGCGGGAAAGGGGACATAGCCTACGAGCAGTACTTC	CASGKGDIAYEQYF
once	TRBJ2-1	14	TRBD1	TRBV28	TGTGCCAGCAGTACCCAGGACAGGGGGGTTGAGCAGTTCTTC	CASSTQDRGVEQFF
.	TRBJ1-3	14	.	TRBV11-2	TGTGCCAGCAGCTTCGGGATTTCTGGAAACACCATATATTTT	CASSFGISGNTIYF
.	TRBJ2-1	18	TRBD2	TRBV7-8	TGTGCCAGCAGCTTAGGTCGGACTAGCGGAGGCGCCTACAATGAGCAGTTCTTC	CASSLGRTSGGAYNEQFF
.	TRBJ2-5	13	.	TRBV11-2	TGTGCCAGCAGCTTATTACACCAAGAGACCCAGTACTTC	CASSLLHQETQYF
.	TRBJ2-1	17	TRBD1	TRBV7-3	TGTGCCAGCAGCCCCAAAGGTGGGGACAGGGGTTCCAATGAGCAGTTCTTC	CASSPKGGDRGSNEQFF
few	TRBJ1-4	16	.	TRBV18	TGTGCCAGCTCACCAAGACAGATACGAAGTAATGAAAAACTGTTTTTT	CASSPRQIRSNEKLFF
.	TRBJ1-4	14	.	TRBV25-1	TGTGCCAGCAGTGATGGTAGGCGTTATGAAAAACTGTTTTTT	CASSDGRRYEKLFF
.	TRBJ2-7	12	.	TRBV5-1	TGCGCCAGCAGCAACCGGGACGGTGGGCAGTACTTC	CASSNRDGGQYF